Here is one T cell receptor beta chain with its context. The data belong to a study of blood T cell repertoires in COVID-19. Per the authors' pipeline: Reference gene primers were amplified, and this amplification served to estimate nucleated cell counts. Data came from immunoSEQ multiplex PCR; TCRdb stores just in-frame clones and leaves some out. V, J and clone size reflect that table, while D and trimming were determined from the DNA. The sample records 310,000 or so clones, 80% to 95% being singletons. Germline V gene lookup returns CDR1 LGHNA and CDR2 YNFKEQ. Between the trimmed V and J ends, which lost 2 bases and 7 bases, there was a span of 11 bases. The CDR3 has 13 residues.

Source material: PBMCs or T cells enriched from blood (not recorded which). V is TRBV4-2 and J is TRBJ1-1, with TRBD1 as a possible D gene (6 bases). The clonotype comes from a woman in her twenties or thirties who had recovered from COVID-19. Written as DNA, the CDR3 is TGTGCCAGCAGCCAACTCAGGGGCAGTGAAGCTTTCTTT. Its translation is CASSQLRGSEAFF.